This T cell receptor (beta chain) was identified during a study of a mutant IDH1 vaccine in newly diagnosed glioma. Study-level information: Treated patients showed a male proportion of approximately 60%, a female proportion of roughly 40%, and a mean age of around 40 years. Antecedent treatment encompassed radiotherapy, temozolomide, or their combination; the majority received both.

Stated time point: baseline, week 1 (first vaccination visit). Treatment reported: pre-vaccination baseline after standard-of-care therapy. Clones were read by immunoSEQ multiplex PCR, and TCRdb kept only the in-frame ones, dropping some. The data show about 92,000 clones, about 82% seen once. This sequence originates from a man aged 40-50 years with glioma. The specimen was PBMCs, collected from a glioma patient treated with radiotherapy, temozolomide or both.

CDR3 DNA: TGTGCCATCAGTGAGGGGCGGCCTAGCTCCTACGAGCAGTACTTC. Translated: CAISEGRPSSYEQYF. The V gene is TRBV10-3, the J gene TRBJ2-7; D not certain. Germline loops: CDR1 ENHRY, CDR2 SYGVKD. This CDR3 is built from 15 residues. Between the trimmed V and J ends, which lost 2 bases and 0 bases, there was a span of 11 bases.